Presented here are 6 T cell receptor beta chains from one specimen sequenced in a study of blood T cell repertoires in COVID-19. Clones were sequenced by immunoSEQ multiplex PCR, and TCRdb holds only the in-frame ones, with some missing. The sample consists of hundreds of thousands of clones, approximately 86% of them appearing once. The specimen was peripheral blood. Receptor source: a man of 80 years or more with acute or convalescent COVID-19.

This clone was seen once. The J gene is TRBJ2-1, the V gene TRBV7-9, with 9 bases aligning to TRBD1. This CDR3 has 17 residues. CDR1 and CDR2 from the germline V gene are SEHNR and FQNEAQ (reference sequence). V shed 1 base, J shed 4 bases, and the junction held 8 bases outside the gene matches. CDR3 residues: CASSLGGRDRVYNEQFF. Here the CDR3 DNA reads TGTGCCAGCAGCTTAGGGGGCCGGGACAGGGTATACAATGAGCAGTTCTTC. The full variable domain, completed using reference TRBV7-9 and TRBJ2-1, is DTGVSQNPRHKITKRGQNVTFRCDPISEHNRLYWYRQTLGQGPEFLTYFQNEAQLEKSRLLSDRFSAERPKGSFSTLEIQRTEQGDSAMYLCASSLGGRDRVYNEQFFGPGTRLTVL.

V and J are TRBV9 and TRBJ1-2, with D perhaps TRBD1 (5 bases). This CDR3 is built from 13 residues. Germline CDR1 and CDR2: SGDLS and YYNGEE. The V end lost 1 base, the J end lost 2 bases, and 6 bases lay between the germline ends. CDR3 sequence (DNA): TGTGCCAGCAGCGTACGGGGGAACTATGGCTACACCTTC. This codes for CASSVRGNYGYTF.

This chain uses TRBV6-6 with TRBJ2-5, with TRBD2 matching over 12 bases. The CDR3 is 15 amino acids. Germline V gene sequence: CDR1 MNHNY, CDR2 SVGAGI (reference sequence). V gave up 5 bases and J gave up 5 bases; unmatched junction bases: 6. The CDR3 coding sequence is TGTGCCAGCAGTGATCCTAGCGGGAGGGCGGAGACCCAGTACTTC. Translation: CASSDPSGRAETQYF.

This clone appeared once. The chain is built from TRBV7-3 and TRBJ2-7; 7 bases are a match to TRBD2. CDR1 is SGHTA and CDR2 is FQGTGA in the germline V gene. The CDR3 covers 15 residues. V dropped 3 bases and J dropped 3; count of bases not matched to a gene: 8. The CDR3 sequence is CASSLGGGPHYEQYF. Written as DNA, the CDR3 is TGTGCCAGCAGCTTGGGCGGGGGACCCCACTACGAGCAGTACTTC.

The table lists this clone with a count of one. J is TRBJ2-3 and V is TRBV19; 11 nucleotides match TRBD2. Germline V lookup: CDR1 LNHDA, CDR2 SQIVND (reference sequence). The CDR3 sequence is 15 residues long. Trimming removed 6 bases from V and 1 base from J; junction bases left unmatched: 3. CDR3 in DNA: TGTGCCAGTAGACTAGCGGGAGAGGGCACAGATACGCAGTATTTT. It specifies CASRLAGEGTDTQYF.

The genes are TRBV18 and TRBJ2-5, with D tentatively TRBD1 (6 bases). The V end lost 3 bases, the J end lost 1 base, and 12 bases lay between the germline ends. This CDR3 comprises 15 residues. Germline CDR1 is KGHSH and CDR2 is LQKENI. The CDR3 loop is CASSPWTVSQETQYF. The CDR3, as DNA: TGTGCCAGCTCACCGTGGACAGTTTCCCAAGAGACCCAGTACTTC.